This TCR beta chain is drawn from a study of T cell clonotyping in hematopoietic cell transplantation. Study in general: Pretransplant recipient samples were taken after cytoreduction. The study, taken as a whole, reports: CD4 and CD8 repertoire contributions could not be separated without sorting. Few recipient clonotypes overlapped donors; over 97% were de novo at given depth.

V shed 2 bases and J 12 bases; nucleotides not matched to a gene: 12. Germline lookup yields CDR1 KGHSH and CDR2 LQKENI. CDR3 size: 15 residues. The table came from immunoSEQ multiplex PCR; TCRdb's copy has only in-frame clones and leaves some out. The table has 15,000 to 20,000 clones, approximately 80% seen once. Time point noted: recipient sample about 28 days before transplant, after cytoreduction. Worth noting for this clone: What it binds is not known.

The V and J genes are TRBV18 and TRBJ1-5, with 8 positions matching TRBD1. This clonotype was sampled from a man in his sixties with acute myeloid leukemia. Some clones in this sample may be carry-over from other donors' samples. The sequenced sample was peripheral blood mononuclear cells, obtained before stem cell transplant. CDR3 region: CASSPSGGQGPSQHF. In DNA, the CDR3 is TGTGCCAGCTCACCATCGGGAGGACAGGGTCCTAGCCAGCATTTT. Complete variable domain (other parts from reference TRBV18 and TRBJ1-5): NAGVMQNPRHLVRRRGQEARLRCSPMKGHSHVYWYRQLPEEGLKFMVYLQKENIIDESGMPKERFSAEFPKEGPSILRIQQVVRGDSAAYFCASSPSGGQGPSQHFGDGTRLSIL.